The 32 T cell receptor beta chains below were found in one sample sequenced in a study of blood T cell repertoires in COVID-19. Here immunoSEQ multiplex PCR was the method, and the copy in TCRdb shows in-frame clones only, minus some. The profile shows more than 75,000 clones, 75% to 90% of them singletons. The sequenced sample was peripheral blood. These receptors came from a woman older than 75 with active or convalescent COVID-19.

The genes are TRBV12-3 or TRBV12-4 and TRBJ1-5; tentative D call: TRBD1 (5 bases). The V end lost 6 bases, the J end lost 8 bases, and 11 bases lay between the germline ends. The CDR3 has 12 residues. The CDR3 reads CASRGSGEPQHF. The CDR3 region has the DNA TGTGCCAGCAGGGGATCGGGGGAGCCCCAGCATTTT.

The gene calls are TRBV5-1 and TRBJ2-5; a weak D match, TRBD1 (5 bases). The CDR3 consists of 15 residues. Germline V gene lookup returns CDR1 SGHRS and CDR2 YFSETQ. V lost 3 bases, J lost 1 base, and 13 bases lay in between. The CDR3 spells CASSSGFGGQETQYF. The CDR3 DNA follows: TGCGCCAGCAGCTCAGGGTTCGGCGGCCAAGAGACCCAGTACTTC.

The chain has TRBV5-1 and TRBJ1-5; D gene uncertain. This CDR3 is built from 13 residues. Trimming took off 5 bases at V and 4 bases at J, with 10 bases between the two ends. Germline values: CDR1 SGHRS, CDR2 YFSETQ. CDR3 region: CASSRSGNQPQHF. CDR3 bases: TGCGCCAGCAGTCGGAGTGGGAATCAGCCCCAGCATTTT.

DNA of the CDR3: TGTGCCAGCAGGGCTGCGGCAGGGGGCTTAAACGAGCAGTACTTC. Its translation is CASRAAAGGLNEQYF. The V call is TRBV28, the J call TRBJ2-7; 8 nucleotides align to TRBD1. The CDR3 is 15 amino acids. From germline, CDR1 is MDHEN and CDR2 SYDVKM. With 6 bases clipped from V and 5 bases from J, the junction kept 12 bases outside the gene matches. The full variable domain, with the rest looked up from reference TRBV28 and TRBJ2-7, is DVKVTQSSRYLVKRTGEKVFLECVQDMDHENMFWYRQDPGLGLRLIYFSYDVKMKEKGDIPEGYSVSREKKERFSLILESASTNQTSMYLCASRAAAGGLNEQYFGPGTRLTVT.

V is TRBV7-2 and J is TRBJ1-2; 9 positions match TRBD1. V shed 5 bases, J shed 5 bases, and the junction held 9 bases outside the gene matches. This CDR3 is built from 15 residues. Looked up from germline, CDR1 is SGHTA and CDR2 is FQGNSA. CDR3 in DNA: TGTGCCAGCAGCCCCGGACAGGGGAGGACTTATGGCTACACCTTC. As protein: CASSPGQGRTYGYTF.

V gene TRBV2 combines with J gene TRBJ2-5, with 10 bases matching TRBD2. V shed 4 bases, J shed 4 bases, and the junction held 9 bases outside the gene matches. The CDR3 runs 16 residues. From germline, CDR1 is SNHLY and CDR2 FYNNEI. The CDR3 is CASSAGLAGERETQYF. CDR3 in DNA: TGTGCCAGCAGTGCCGGCCTAGCGGGAGAGAGAGAGACCCAGTACTTC.

The chain uses TRBV6-5 and TRBJ2-5, with D tentatively TRBD2 (6 bases). This CDR3 has 15 residues. CDR1 is MNHEY and CDR2 is SVGAGI in the germline V gene. Trimming shortened V by 2 bases and J by 6 bases, and 16 bases separated the two germline ends. Written as DNA, the CDR3 is TGTGCCAGCAGTTACGAGGAGGGTTCGTGGCAGACCCAGTACTTC. Its protein product is CASSYEEGSWQTQYF.

The chain links TRBV3-1 (or the pseudogene TRBV3-2) to TRBJ2-5; 8 bases align to TRBD2. The germline CDR1 and CDR2 sequences are LGHDT and YNNKEL (reference sequence). V lost 3 bases, J lost 2 bases, and 8 bases stayed unmatched. The CDR3 runs to 16 residues. The CDR3 DNA reads TGTGCCAGCAGCCAGAACGGAGCGGGGGAGCAAGAGACCCAGTACTTC. Protein: CASSQNGAGEQETQYF.

The chain links TRBV19 to TRBJ1-1, with 7 bases that match TRBD1. CDR3 size: 14 residues. V lost 6 bases to trimming and J lost 0 bases; unmatched junction nucleotides: 4. Germline lookup yields CDR1 LNHDA and CDR2 SQIVND (reference sequence). For the CDR3, the DNA is TGTGCCAGTAGGCCAGGACAGGTGAACACTGAAGCTTTCTTT. Its translation: CASRPGQVNTEAFF.

The table lists this clone with a count of one. The chain has TRBV5-1 and TRBJ2-1; 12 bases align to TRBD1. Germline values: CDR1 SGHRS, CDR2 YFSETQ. Losses at the gene ends were 3 bases for V and 4 bases for J; bases not matched to a gene: 5. This CDR3 contains 16 residues. CDR3 protein: CASSSGTGGAYNEQFF. The CDR3 DNA reads TGCGCCAGCAGCTCCGGGACAGGGGGCGCGTACAATGAGCAGTTCTTC.

This chain joins TRBV4-3 and TRBJ1-4; D may be TRBD1 (5 bases). V gave up 0 bases and J gave up 6 bases, with 14 bases separating them. This CDR3 region has 16 residues. Germline assignment: CDR1 LGHNA and CDR2 YSLEER. DNA for the CDR3: TGCGCCAGCAGCCAAGAGGCAGGGTGGGGGGATGAAAAACTGTTTTTT. Protein: CASSQEAGWGDEKLFF.

This chain links TRBV4-3 with TRBJ2-5; no reliable D call. CDR1 LGHNA and CDR2 YSLEER come from the germline V gene. The CDR3 runs 16 residues. Trimming took off 0 bases at V and 1 base at J, with 12 bases between the two ends. The CDR3: CASSQDLMGSQETQYF. Written as DNA, the CDR3 is TGCGCCAGCAGCCAAGATCTAATGGGCAGCCAAGAGACCCAGTACTTC.

This clone was picked up a small number of times. The chain links TRBV18 to TRBJ1-2; no clear D gene. This CDR3 contains 16 residues. Trimming shortened V by 6 bases and J by 4 bases, and 21 bases separated the two germline ends. Germline-derived CDR1 and CDR2 are KGHSH and LQKENI. The DNA of the CDR3 is TGTGCCAGCTCCCCGCCCGGGGTCCTCTCCACCTATGGCTACACCTTC. Its translation: CASSPPGVLSTYGYTF.

This clone was seen only once. The CDR3 spells CASSTLAGGSYNEQFF. The CDR3 region has the DNA TGTGCCAGCAGCACTCTAGCGGGGGGCTCCTACAATGAGCAGTTCTTC. The chain couples TRBV5-4 to TRBJ2-1; 11 bases are a match to TRBD2. Germline V gives CDR1 SGHNT, CDR2 YYREEE (reference sequence). V gave up 4 bases and J gave up 0 bases; unmatched junction bases: 3. The CDR3 sequence is 16 residues long.

The table lists this clone with a count of one. The V call is TRBV6-6, the J call TRBJ2-5; 10 bases are shared with TRBD2. Germline CDR1 reads MNHNY; CDR2 reads SVGAGI (reference sequence). The CDR3 totals 12 residues. The V gene end was trimmed by 10 bases and the J gene end by 2 bases; junction bases not matched to a gene: 1. CDR3 in amino acids: CATGLAQETQYF. In DNA, the CDR3 is TGTGCCACGGGACTAGCGCAAGAGACCCAGTACTTC.

V is TRBV6-2 or TRBV6-3 and J is TRBJ2-3, with TRBD2 matching 11 bases. Trimming at V came to 5 bases and at J to 4 bases, leaving 5 bases not matched to a gene. Germline lookup yields CDR1 MNHEY and CDR2 SVGEGT. The length of the CDR3 is 15 residues. The CDR3 DNA sequence: TGTGCCAGCAGTAAGGGGACTAGCGGCGCAGATACGCAGTATTTT. Encoded protein: CASSKGTSGADTQYF.

The chain is built from TRBV11-2 and TRBJ1-1, with 8 bases lining up with TRBD1. The CDR3 runs 14 residues. The ends lost 5 bases at V and 3 bases at J; junction bases unmatched: 5. Germline lookup yields CDR1 SGHAT and CDR2 FQNNGV. The CDR3 loop is CASSQDRGDTEAFF. Here the CDR3 DNA reads TGTGCCAGCAGCCAAGACAGGGGAGACACTGAAGCTTTCTTT.

V usage is TRBV12-3 or TRBV12-4 and J usage is TRBJ2-2; D is perhaps TRBD1 (6 bases). The length of the CDR3 is 13 residues. V was cut by 9 bases and J by 0 bases, with 8 bases left in between. DNA for the CDR3: TGTGCCAGTGGACAGCCGAACACCGGGGAGCTGTTTTTT. Its translation: CASGQPNTGELFF.

The chain carries TRBV6-5 and TRBJ2-3; the D gene is possibly TRBD1 (5 bases). The CDR3 contains 15 residues. The germline V and J ends were trimmed by 4 bases and 2 bases, with 13 bases remaining between them. The germline V gene has CDR1 MNHEY and CDR2 SVGAGI. In DNA form, the CDR3 reads TGTGCCAGCAGTTTCGACAGATTAGTCACAGATACGCAGTATTTT. It specifies CASSFDRLVTDTQYF.

The V call is TRBV7-2, the J call TRBJ1-1, with D possibly TRBD1 on 6 matching bases. Germline lookup yields CDR1 SGHTA and CDR2 FQGNSA. V was cut by 7 bases and J by 3 bases, with 15 bases left in between. The length of the CDR3 is 14 residues. The CDR3 region has the DNA TGTGCCAGCAACTCCGGGACACAGGACACTGAAGCTTTCTTT. Translation: CASNSGTQDTEAFF.

Regarding this clone: At one boundary the junction diverges from the germline segment, which might be a read error. The chain joins TRBV27 to TRBJ2-3; 9 positions match TRBD1. The V gene's germline CDR1 is MNHEY and CDR2 SMNVEV (reference sequence). The CDR3 contains 12 residues. Here the CDR3 DNA reads TGTGCCAGCAGTCCGCCGGGACAGGGATGGAATTTT. It translates to CASSPPGQGWNF.

The chain employs TRBV5-1 and TRBJ1-2; 8 bases align to TRBD1. Germline lookup yields CDR1 SGHRS and CDR2 YFSETQ. V dropped 4 bases and J dropped 3; count of bases not matched to a gene: 14. This CDR3 comprises 17 residues. This chain's CDR3 is CASSHKPGQGGDYGYTF. In DNA form, the CDR3 reads TGCGCCAGCAGCCACAAGCCTGGACAGGGAGGTGACTATGGCTACACCTTC.

The chain couples TRBV6-1 to TRBJ2-3; D is perhaps TRBD2 (6 bases). Per the germline V gene, CDR1 is MNHNS and CDR2 is SASEGT. The CDR3 extends over 16 amino acids. V was trimmed by 4 bases and J by 0 bases, leaving 14 bases between them. Here the CDR3 reads CASSAQTSYSTDTQYF. The CDR3 nucleotides are TGTGCCAGCAGTGCCCAAACTAGCTACAGCACAGATACGCAGTATTTT.

The chain recombines TRBV5-1 with TRBJ2-5; no clear D. CDR3 length equals 12 residues. Germline V CDR1 and CDR2: SGHRS, YFSETQ. V was pared by 2 bases and J by 2 bases, with 4 bases between. The CDR3 sequence: CASSFLQETQYF. The CDR3 nucleotides are TGCGCCAGCAGCTTCCTTCAAGAGACCCAGTACTTC.

The chain uses TRBV20-1 and TRBJ2-7; perhaps TRBD1 as D (6 bases). CDR1 and CDR2 from the germline V gene are DFQATT and SNEGSKA (reference sequence). V was pared by 3 bases and J by 9 bases, with 12 bases between. The CDR3 is 11 amino acids. The CDR3 loop reads CSASRQVVQYF. In DNA form, the CDR3 reads TGCAGTGCTAGCAGACAGGTTGTGCAGTACTTC.

The chain joins TRBV13 to TRBJ2-1, with D perhaps matching TRBD2 (6 bases). Germline V lookup: CDR1 PRHDT, CDR2 FYEKMQ (reference sequence). V lost 6 bases and J lost 6, with 9 bases in between. This CDR3 spans 12 amino acids. This CDR3 reads CASRELANEQFF. The DNA of the CDR3 is TGTGCCAGCAGAGAACTAGCCAATGAGCAGTTCTTC.

The rearrangement joins TRBV7-3 to TRBJ2-7; the match to TRBD1 covers 9 bases. This CDR3 spans 15 amino acids. Trimming removed 3 bases from V and 5 bases from J; junction bases left unmatched: 8. Germline values: CDR1 SGHTA, CDR2 FQGTGA. The CDR3 loop reads CASSLGIDRGNEQYF. Here the CDR3 DNA reads TGTGCCAGCAGCTTGGGGATTGACAGGGGGAACGAGCAGTACTTC.

This chain links TRBV5-4 with TRBJ2-1, with 8 positions matching TRBD1. J gave up 4 bases and V 4 bases, and 7 bases lay outside the gene matches. There are 15 residues in the CDR3. Germline CDR1 SGHNT, CDR2 YYREEE (reference sequence). For the CDR3, the DNA is TGTGCCAGCAGCCCCCCAGGGGGCGCGTACAATGAGCAGTTCTTC. Translation gives CASSPPGGAYNEQFF.

This clone was found a few times. DNA of the CDR3: TGCGCCAGCACCCGAGCAGGGTCCACCGGGGAGCTGTTTTTT. The encoded protein is CASTRAGSTGELFF. The chain joins TRBV5-1 to TRBJ2-2; tentative D call: TRBD1 (5 bases). V dropped 6 bases and J dropped 4 bases, with 13 bases sitting between them. This CDR3 region has 14 residues. Germline loops: CDR1 SGHRS, CDR2 YFSETQ.

The chain employs TRBV28 and TRBJ1-1; possibly TRBD1 for D (5 bases). The V and J ends lost 6 bases and 3 bases respectively, with 20 bases between them. The CDR3 has 16 residues. Germline-derived CDR1 and CDR2 are MDHEN and SYDVKM. CDR3 region: CASRPGGPPGDTEAFF. The CDR3 DNA is TGTGCCAGCAGACCCGGAGGGCCCCCGGGGGACACTGAAGCTTTCTTT.

This chain joins TRBV2 and TRBJ1-4; D ambiguous. V shed 4 bases and J shed 4 bases, with 13 bases lying between them. Germline V CDR1 and CDR2: SNHLY, FYNNEI. The CDR3 totals 15 residues. DNA of the CDR3: TGTGCCAGCAGTGGGCAAGGAGTCCTTAATGAAAAACTGTTTTTT. This sequence encodes CASSGQGVLNEKLFF.

The V call is TRBV7-2, the J call TRBJ1-4, with D unresolved. V lost 3 bases and J 5 bases, leaving 22 bases between the germline ends. The CDR3 totals 18 residues. The V gene's germline CDR1 is SGHTA and CDR2 FQGNSA. CDR3 residues: CASSFFLRRTFRNEKLFF. The CDR3, as DNA: TGTGCCAGCAGCTTTTTTCTACGCAGGACTTTCCGGAATGAAAAACTGTTTTTT.